Sequencing of this T cell receptor (beta chain) was carried out in a study of T-cell reconstitution after alpha-beta-depleted transplantation in children. On this clonotype itself: Its specificity is unknown.

Regarding the study as a whole: About two months after transplant, alpha-beta T cells reportedly came from several hundred expanded graft clones. Counts and diversity of T cells one year after transplant came mostly from newly produced T cells. Surviving recipient T cells and thymic progenitors produced the high day-60 TCRbeta diversity seen in some patients.

TCRbeta library construction was performed incorporating unique molecular identifiers. Via MiXCR, TCRdb re-called the PCR reads, giving one row per CDR3 protein. This sample has more than 85,000 distinct CDR3 sequences, with roughly 7.6% found just once. The CDR3 is made up of 14 amino acids. CDR1 and CDR2 from the germline V gene are SGHRS and YFSETQ. V was clipped by 5 bases and J by 7 bases; unmatched bases: 7. The clonotype comes from a boy between 2 and 10 years old with acute lymphoblastic leukemia, due to receive a stem cell transplant. The sample was PBMCs, taken before TCRalphabeta/CD19-depleted stem cell transplant. The J gene is TRBJ2-1, the V gene TRBV5-1, with 9 bases lining up with TRBD1. CDR3 in amino acids: CASSRDRVSNEQFF. DNA for the CDR3: TGCGCCAGCAGTCGGGACAGGGTATCGAATGAGCAGTTCTTC. The entire variable domain, with the rest obtained from reference TRBV5-1 and TRBJ2-1, is as follows: KAGVTQTPRYLIKTRGQQVTLSCSPISGHRSVSWYQQTPGQGLQFLFEYFSETQRNKGNFPGRFSGRQFSNSRSEMNVSTLELGDSALYLCASSRDRVSNEQFFGPGTRLTVL.